This entry describes one TCR beta chain. The target antigen is unknown. The junction differs from germline at one of its ends, possibly a read error. The CDR3 covers 13 residues. The germline CDR1 and CDR2 sequences are ENHRY and SYGVKD. This sample was taken from a study of cytomegalovirus exposure and HLA in healthy donors. Findings of the study overall: Reports indicate that TCR beta sequences accurately predicted the HLA-A and HLA-B alleles of most subjects. Exclusion as indistinguishable affected some V segments, including TRBV6-2 and TRBV6-3.

Primers: 60 Vbeta forward and 13 Jbeta reverse. In the original processing: Tens of millions of unique TCR beta chains, roughly 11 million of them shared, were counted by a later analysis. Some clones are missing from TCRdb's copy, which holds only in-frame ones; the method was immunoSEQ multiplex PCR. V and J calls and clone size are copied from that table; D and trimming were computed from the DNA. The repertoire has over 55,000 clones, 85% to 90% of them found once; the top ten carry about 12%. The clonotype was recovered from a woman aged 25 to 39 in good health and CMV-seropositive. The V and J genes are TRBV10-3 and TRBJ1-5; maybe TRBD1 (5 bases). The specimen was PBMCs. The CDR3 DNA sequence: TGTGCCACCAGTGGGGCAGACAATCAGCCCCAGCATTTT. Translation gives CATSGADNQPQHF.